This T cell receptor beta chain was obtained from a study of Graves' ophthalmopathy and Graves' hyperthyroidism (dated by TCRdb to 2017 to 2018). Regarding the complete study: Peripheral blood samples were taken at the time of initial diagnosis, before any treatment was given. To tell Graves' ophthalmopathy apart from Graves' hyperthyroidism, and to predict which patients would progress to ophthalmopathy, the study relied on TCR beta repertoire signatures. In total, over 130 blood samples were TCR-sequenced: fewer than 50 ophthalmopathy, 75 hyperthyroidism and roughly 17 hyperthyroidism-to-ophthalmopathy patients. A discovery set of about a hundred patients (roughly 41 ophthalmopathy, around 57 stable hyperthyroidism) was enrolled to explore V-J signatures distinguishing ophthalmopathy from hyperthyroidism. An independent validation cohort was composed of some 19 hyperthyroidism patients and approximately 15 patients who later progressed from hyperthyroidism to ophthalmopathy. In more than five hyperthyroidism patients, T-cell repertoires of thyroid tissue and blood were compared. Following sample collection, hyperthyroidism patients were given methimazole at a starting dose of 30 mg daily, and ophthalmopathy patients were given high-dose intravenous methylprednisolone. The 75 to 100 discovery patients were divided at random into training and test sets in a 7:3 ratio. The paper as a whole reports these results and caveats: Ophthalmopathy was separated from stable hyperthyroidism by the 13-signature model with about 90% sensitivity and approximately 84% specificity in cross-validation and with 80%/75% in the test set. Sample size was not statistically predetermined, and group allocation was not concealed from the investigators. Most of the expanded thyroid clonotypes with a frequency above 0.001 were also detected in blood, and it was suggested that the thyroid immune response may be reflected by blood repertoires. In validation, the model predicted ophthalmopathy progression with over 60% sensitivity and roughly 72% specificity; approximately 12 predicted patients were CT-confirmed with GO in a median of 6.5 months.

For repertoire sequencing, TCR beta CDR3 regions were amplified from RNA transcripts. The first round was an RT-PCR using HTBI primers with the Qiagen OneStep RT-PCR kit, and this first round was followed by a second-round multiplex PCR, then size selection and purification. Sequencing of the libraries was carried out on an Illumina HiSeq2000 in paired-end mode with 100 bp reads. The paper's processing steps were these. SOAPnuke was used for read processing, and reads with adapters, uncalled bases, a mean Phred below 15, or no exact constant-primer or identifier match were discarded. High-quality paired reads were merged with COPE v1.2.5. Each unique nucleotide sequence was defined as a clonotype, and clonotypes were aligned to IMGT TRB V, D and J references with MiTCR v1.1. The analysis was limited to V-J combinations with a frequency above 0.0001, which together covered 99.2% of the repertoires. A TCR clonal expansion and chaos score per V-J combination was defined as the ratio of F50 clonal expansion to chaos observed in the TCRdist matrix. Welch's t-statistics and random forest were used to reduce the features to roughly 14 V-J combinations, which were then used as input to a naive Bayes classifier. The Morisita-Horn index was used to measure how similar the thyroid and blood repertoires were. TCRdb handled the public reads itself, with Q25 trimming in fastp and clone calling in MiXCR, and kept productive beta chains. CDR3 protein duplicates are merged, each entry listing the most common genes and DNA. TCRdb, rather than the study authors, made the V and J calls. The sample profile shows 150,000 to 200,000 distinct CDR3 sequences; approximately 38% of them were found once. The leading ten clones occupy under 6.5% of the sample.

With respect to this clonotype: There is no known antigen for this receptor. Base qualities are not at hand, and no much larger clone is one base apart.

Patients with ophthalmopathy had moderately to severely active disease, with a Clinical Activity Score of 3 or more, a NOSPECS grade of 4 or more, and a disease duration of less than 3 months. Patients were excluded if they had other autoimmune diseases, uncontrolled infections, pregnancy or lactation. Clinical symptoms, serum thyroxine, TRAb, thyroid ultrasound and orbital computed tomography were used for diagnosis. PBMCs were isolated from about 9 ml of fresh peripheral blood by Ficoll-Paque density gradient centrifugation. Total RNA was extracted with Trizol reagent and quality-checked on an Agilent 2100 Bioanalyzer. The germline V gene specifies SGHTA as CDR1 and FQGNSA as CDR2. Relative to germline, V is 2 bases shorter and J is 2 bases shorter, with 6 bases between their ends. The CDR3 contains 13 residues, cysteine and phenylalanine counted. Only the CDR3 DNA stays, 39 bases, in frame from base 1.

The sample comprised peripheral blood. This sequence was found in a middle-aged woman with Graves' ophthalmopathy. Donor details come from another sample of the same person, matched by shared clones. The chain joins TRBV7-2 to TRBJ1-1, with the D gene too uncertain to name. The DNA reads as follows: TGTGCCAGCAGCTTAATCCCCAACACTGAAGCTTTCTTT. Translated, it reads CASSLIPNTEAFF. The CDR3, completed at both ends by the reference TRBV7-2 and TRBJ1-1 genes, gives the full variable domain GAGVSQSPSNKVTEKGKDVELRCDPISGHTALYWYRQSLGQGLEFLIYFQGNSAPDKSGLPSDRFSAERTGGSVSTLTIQRTQQEDSAVYLCASSLIPNTEAFFGQGTRLTVV.